This T cell receptor (beta chain) was recovered during a study of blood T cell repertoires in COVID-19. Sequencing used immunoSEQ multiplex PCR; TCRdb keeps in-frame clones, though not all of them. Of roughly 190,000 clones in the sample, 81% were seen once. While infection was still active, Seattle patients were enrolled and then followed longitudinally. CDR1 is MNHEY and CDR2 is SVGAGI in the germline V gene. The CDR3 extends over 12 amino acids. The V gene lost 7 bases and the J gene lost 5 bases, with 11 bases spanning the gap. Material for sequencing was peripheral blood. The chain combines TRBV6-5 with TRBJ1-1; a possible D gene is TRBD1 (5 bases). The sequence was collected from a woman aged 40-49 years with COVID-19, enrolled during active disease. CDR3 residues: CASNAGGTEAFF. CDR3 in DNA: TGTGCCAGCAACGCCGGGGGGACTGAAGCTTTCTTT.